Listed below are T cell receptor beta chains from one sample, sequenced in a study of post-analysis software for immune sequencing data. Using its own MiXCR run on the PCR reads, TCRdb lists one record per CDR3 protein. The sample has 450,000 or so distinct CDR3 sequences, around 40% seen once. What was sequenced was blood. The receptors stem from a girl aged 10-17 years with multiple sclerosis. Both conserved end residues are part of each CDR3.

V gene	J gene	CDR3 protein
TRBV11-2	TRBJ2-3	CASSFMSYSTDTQYF
TRBV6-6	TRBJ2-5	CASSYSRTSGKSEQYF
TRBV10-2	TRBJ2-3	CASRQGYVTDTQYF
TRBV7-2	TRBJ2-5	CASTSVGRQETQYF
TRBV27	TRBJ1-1	CASSLTRGAEAFF
TRBV20-1	TRBJ2-3	CSARGGSGSTDTQYF
TRBV20-1	TRBJ2-3	CSASPRDTQYF
TRBV28	TRBJ2-3	CASSLWATDTQYF
TRBV29-1	TRBJ1-2	CSVEKGGGYGYTF
TRBV20-1	TRBJ2-7	CSARKYSTFGFYEQYF
TRBV29-1	TRBJ2-7	CSVTGQESSYVQYF
TRBV12-3/TRBV12-4	TRBJ2-3	CASSQGLAGGVSPDTQYF
TRBV7-3	TRBJ1-2	CASSPTTGHDYGYTF
TRBV7-2	TRBJ2-7	CASSLRLAGGYEQYF
TRBV9	TRBJ2-1	CASSIRTGEQFF